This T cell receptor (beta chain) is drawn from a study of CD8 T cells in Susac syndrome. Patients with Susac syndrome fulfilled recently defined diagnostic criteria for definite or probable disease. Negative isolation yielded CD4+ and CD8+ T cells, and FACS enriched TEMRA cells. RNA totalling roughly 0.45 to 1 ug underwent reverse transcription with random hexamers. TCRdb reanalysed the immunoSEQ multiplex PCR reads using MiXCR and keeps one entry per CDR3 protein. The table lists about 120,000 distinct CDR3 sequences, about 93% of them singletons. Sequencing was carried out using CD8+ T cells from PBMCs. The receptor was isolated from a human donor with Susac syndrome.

CDR3 nucleotides: TGTGCCAGCAGCTCTGGGAACGCTCCACAGCATTTT. The encoded protein is CASSSGNAPQHF. The chain is built from TRBV7-9 and TRBJ1-5, with unresolved D. V gave up 4 bases and J gave up 13 bases, with 14 bases separating them. Per the germline V gene, CDR1 is SEHNR and CDR2 is FQNEAQ (reference sequence). The length of the CDR3 is 12 residues. The entire variable domain, with the rest obtained from reference TRBV7-9 and TRBJ1-5, is as follows: DTGVSQNPRHKITKRGQNVTFRCDPISEHNRLYWYRQTLGQGPEFLTYFQNEAQLEKSRLLSDRFSAERPKGSFSTLEIQRTEQGDSAMYLCASSSGNAPQHFGDGTRLSIL.